The following is a T cell receptor (beta chain) sequence with its context. What it binds is not known. These data are taken from a study of T-cell memory formation after mild COVID-19. Study-wide background: Largely donor-specific sequence clusters came from a couple of donors.

The germline V gene has CDR1 MNHNY and CDR2 SVGAGI (reference sequence). Losses at the gene ends were 6 bases for V and 4 bases for J; bases not matched to a gene: 14. The CDR3 length is 17 residues. Study-wide results and caveats: Whether day 37 second-wave clones are SARS-CoV-2-specific was not confirmed. Contracting CD8+ clones were enriched in EMRA, CD4+ mainly in CM and EM.

TCR alpha and TCR beta cDNA libraries carrying sample barcodes and UMIs were produced by 5'RACE using constant-segment primers. TCRdb called the 5' RACE reads again in MiXCR, with one record for every CDR3 protein. The sample comprises some 150,000 distinct CDR3 sequences, 11% to 15% of which are singletons, and 25% to 30% rests with the top ten. The chain couples TRBV6-6 to TRBJ2-2; 7 bases align to TRBD2. The sequenced material came from PBMCs or a T cell subset sorted from them (not recorded which). The TCR was taken from an adult woman who had mild COVID-19 (a few samples of this study predate the infection). Cell type and time point are not known. The CDR3 loop reads CASSQLLAGSPTGELFF. The CDR3 region has the DNA TGTGCCAGCAGCCAGCTATTAGCGGGTTCTCCCACCGGGGAGCTGTTTTTT.